This T cell receptor (beta chain) was profiled in a study of shared clonotypes between healthy human individuals. Study-level results: Sharing across four donors was highest in naive CD4 (approximately 5%) and lowest in memory CD8 (approximately 0.4%). Compared with clonotypes that all four donors shared, non-shared clonotypes had lower generation probabilities.

The CDR3 is made up of 13 amino acids. V lost 4 bases to trimming and J lost 4 bases; unmatched junction nucleotides: 3. The V gene's germline CDR1 is SGHRS and CDR2 YFSETQ. As concerns this clone: Its antigen is unknown.

Assay runs were performed at deep level. TCRdb keeps only in-frame clones here, not all; method: immunoSEQ multiplex PCR. Of around 600,000 clones listed, approximately 95% are singletons. Naivety among CD8 cells was defined by CD45RO negativity and positive CCR7 selection, thereby excluding terminally differentiated effector memory CD45RA+ cells. HIV-negative, healthy adults without recent acute infections or vaccinations were the donors. The chain has TRBV5-1 and TRBJ2-7; 9 nucleotides agree with TRBD1. The TCR originated in a woman aged 25 to 39 in good health. Sample: naive CD8+ T cells sorted from blood. CDR3: CASSGTGPYEQYF. The CDR3 DNA is TGCGCCAGCAGCGGGACAGGGCCTTACGAGCAGTACTTC.